A single sample is the source of the 2 T cell receptor beta chains below, sequenced in a study of blood T cell repertoires in COVID-19. Produced via immunoSEQ multiplex PCR; TCRdb's table is partial and in-frame only. The sample carries roughly 250,000 clones, 86% recorded once. The sequenced material came from PBMCs or T cells enriched from blood (not recorded which). These receptors originate from a woman aged 40 to 55 with acute COVID-19.

The rearrangement uses TRBV2 and TRBJ1-1; a possible D gene is TRBD1 (6 bases). There are 15 residues in the CDR3. Trimming took off 4 bases at V and 0 bases at J, with 12 bases between the two ends. Germline V CDR1 and CDR2: SNHLY, FYNNEI. CDR3 residues: CASSGPGQLNTEAFF. The CDR3 bases are TGTGCCAGCAGTGGGCCGGGACAACTGAACACTGAAGCTTTCTTT.

V usage is TRBV5-6 and J usage is TRBJ2-7; 7 positions agree with TRBD1. This CDR3 contains 15 residues. The germline V gene encodes CDR1 SGHDT and CDR2 YYEEEE. V trimming: 2 bases; J trimming: 1 base; junction bases outside the gene matches: 6. For the CDR3, the DNA is TGTGCCAGCAGCTTTCCCGGACAGGCTTCCTACGAGCAGTACTTC. Amino acids: CASSFPGQASYEQYF.